A single sample is the source of the 24 T cell receptor beta chains below, sequenced in a study of shared T cell receptors in the human thymus. Sequenced by immunoSEQ multiplex PCR; TCRdb stores in-frame clones only, minus some. The sample carries under 450,000 clones, approximately 95% recorded once. Input material: thymocytes. The receptors originated from a human donor.

The chain carries TRBV6-6 and TRBJ2-1; D unclear. CDR3 length: 15 amino acids. Per germline, CDR1 MNHNY and CDR2 SVGAGI (reference sequence). V lost 2 bases and J 4 bases, leaving 12 bases between the germline ends. CDR3 sequence: CASSYPSGGYNEQFF. For the CDR3, the DNA is TGTGCCAGCAGTTACCCCTCGGGCGGATACAATGAGCAGTTCTTC.

The gene calls are TRBV11-2 and TRBJ2-7; 7 positions match TRBD1. J was trimmed by 0 bases and V by 2 bases; bases with no gene match: 10. The CDR3 runs 17 residues. Looked up from germline, CDR1 is SGHAT and CDR2 is FQNNGV. CDR3 nucleotides: TGTGCCAGCAGCTTAAAATGGTCGGGGACAGCCTCCTACGAGCAGTACTTC. As protein: CASSLKWSGTASYEQYF.

This clone was picked up a small number of times. The chain combines TRBV9 with TRBJ2-5; 14 bases align to TRBD2. Germline lookup yields CDR1 SGDLS and CDR2 YYNGEE. J gave up 2 bases and V 3 bases, and 9 bases lay outside the gene matches. The CDR3 has 18 amino acids. CDR3 region: CASSGAGTSGRKQETQYF. The CDR3 DNA is TGTGCCAGCAGCGGGGCAGGGACTAGCGGGAGAAAACAAGAGACCCAGTACTTC.

This chain connects TRBV7-9 to TRBJ2-7; 7 bases agree with TRBD1. The CDR3 covers 16 residues. Germline values: CDR1 SEHNR, CDR2 FQNEAQ (reference sequence). Trimming took 1 base from V and 4 from J; bases not matched to a gene: 10. The CDR3 bases are TGTGCCAGCAGCTTAGGCCGACAGGGTTCAATGTACGAGCAGTACTTC. Amino acids: CASSLGRQGSMYEQYF.

V usage is TRBV25-1 and J usage is TRBJ1-1; the D is unclear. The V end was cut by 8 bases, the J end by 6 bases, with 16 bases between. The CDR3 covers 13 residues. CDR1 and CDR2 (germline): MGHDK, SYGVNS. The CDR3 sequence: CASRDTRRAEAFF. The CDR3 coding sequence is TGTGCCAGCCGCGATACCCGGAGGGCTGAAGCTTTCTTT.

This chain links TRBV5-4 with TRBJ1-1; the D gene is possibly TRBD1 (5 bases). V lost 4 bases, J lost 0 bases, and 13 bases lay in between. This CDR3 is built from 15 residues. Germline V gene lookup returns CDR1 SGHNT and CDR2 YYREEE (reference sequence). The CDR3 region is CASSQNRQLNTEAFF. For the CDR3, the DNA is TGTGCCAGCAGCCAAAACAGACAGTTGAACACTGAAGCTTTCTTT.

The chain employs TRBV4-1 and TRBJ2-1, with 8 positions matching TRBD2. The CDR3 contains 19 residues. Losses at the gene ends were 1 base for V and 0 bases for J; bases not matched to a gene: 11. CDR1 is MGHRA and CDR2 is YSYEKL in the germline V gene. CDR3 sequence: CASSQVSGGAISSYNEQFF. DNA of the CDR3: TGCGCCAGCAGCCAAGTTTCCGGGGGGGCAATTAGCTCCTACAATGAGCAGTTCTTC.

This rearrangement joins TRBV14 to TRBJ1-4, with 8 bases matching TRBD1. Germline values: CDR1 SGHDN, CDR2 FVKESK. J lost 8 bases, V lost 4 bases, and 12 bases had no gene match. This CDR3 is built from 16 residues. The CDR3 sequence: CASSRSSGQGGEKLFF. CDR3 coding DNA: TGTGCCAGCAGCCGGAGCAGCGGACAGGGAGGAGAAAAACTGTTTTTT.

The chain links TRBV4-3 to TRBJ1-1, with D hard to call. The CDR3 loop spans 13 amino acids. Trimming cost V 3 bases and J 3 bases, with 8 bases left between them. Per the germline V gene, CDR1 is LGHNA and CDR2 is YSLEER. The CDR3 nucleotides are TGCGCCAGCAGCCAGTATAGGTACACTGAAGCTTTCTTT. Its translation is CASSQYRYTEAFF.

This chain links TRBV6-1 with TRBJ2-7; D may be TRBD1 (6 bases). V lost 10 bases to trimming and J lost 0 bases, with 19 bases between them. The CDR3 sequence is 15 residues long. CDR1 is MNHNS, CDR2 SASEGT, per germline. In nucleotides, the CDR3 is TGTGCCACCCAGACAGGTCGCTACTACTCCTACGAGCAGTACTTC. Translating it yields CATQTGRYYSYEQYF.

V and J are TRBV9 and TRBJ2-5; D gene uncertain. V was shortened by 0 bases and J by 5 bases, with 14 bases between the two germline ends. The CDR3 is 15 amino acids. Per the germline V gene, CDR1 is SGDLS and CDR2 is YYNGEE. In DNA, the CDR3 is TGTGCCAGCAGCGTAGTCGGCTACCCTGGGGAGACCCAGTACTTC. It yields the protein CASSVVGYPGETQYF.

The chain carries TRBV18 and TRBJ2-2; D perhaps matches TRBD2 (5 bases). Trimming took off 2 bases at V and 6 bases at J, with 19 bases between the two ends. The CDR3 totals 17 residues. Germline V gene lookup returns CDR1 KGHSH and CDR2 LQKENI. The CDR3 spells CASSPSAGVDPPGELFF. In nucleotides, the CDR3 is TGTGCCAGCTCACCAAGTGCGGGTGTTGACCCTCCCGGGGAGCTGTTTTTT. The full variable domain, completed using reference TRBV18 and TRBJ2-2, is NAGVMQNPRHLVRRRGQEARLRCSPMKGHSHVYWYRQLPEEGLKFMVYLQKENIIDESGMPKERFSAEFPKEGPSILRIQQVVRGDSAAYFCASSPSAGVDPPGELFFGEGSRLTVL.

This chain uses TRBV4-2 with TRBJ2-2, with D tentatively TRBD2 (6 bases). The CDR3 extends over 16 amino acids. The V gene's germline CDR1 is LGHNA and CDR2 YNFKEQ. Trimming removed 0 bases at V and 3 bases at J, with 11 bases between. CDR3 loop: CASSQDPWRDTGELFF. As DNA, the CDR3 is TGTGCCAGCAGCCAAGATCCTTGGAGGGACACCGGGGAGCTGTTTTTT.

The genes are TRBV11-2 and TRBJ2-5; 11 bases agree with TRBD2. The CDR3 sequence is 16 residues long. Trimming took 0 bases from V and 2 from J; bases not matched to a gene: 2. Germline V CDR1 and CDR2: SGHAT, FQNNGV. CDR3 bases: TGTGCCAGCAGCTTAGAGACTAGCGGGATACAAGAGACCCAGTACTTC. Translation gives CASSLETSGIQETQYF.

V gene TRBV29-1 combines with J gene TRBJ1-1; possible D gene TRBD1, 5 bases. The CDR3 length is 15 residues. Deletions cut 3 bases from V and 5 bases from J, with 19 bases between. Germline V gene data show CDR1 as SQVTM and CDR2 as ANQGSEA. CDR3 nucleotide sequence: TGCAGCGTTGAGAATAAGAGGCAGGGCGGGACTGAAGCTTTCTTT. Residues: CSVENKRQGGTEAFF.

The rearrangement joins TRBV6-5 to TRBJ1-5, with D possibly TRBD1 on 6 matching bases. Trimming cost V 6 bases and J 2 bases, with 11 bases left between them. This CDR3 is built from 14 residues. Germline V gene data show CDR1 as MNHEY and CDR2 as SVGAGI. CDR3 sequence: CASRLNRGNQPQHF. In DNA, the CDR3 is TGTGCCAGCAGGTTGAACAGGGGCAATCAGCCCCAGCATTTT.

With regard to this clone: The sample contains more than one DNA sequence encoding this CDR3. The V and J genes are TRBV5-1 and TRBJ1-1, with a tentative D call TRBD1 (5 bases). This CDR3 contains 14 residues. V was shortened by 4 bases and J by 1 base, with 11 bases between the two germline ends. The germline gives CDR1 SGHRS, CDR2 YFSETQ. CDR3 coding DNA: TGCGCCAGCAGCCTTAGGGGCCCGAACACTGAAGCTTTCTTT. It codes for CASSLRGPNTEAFF.

The chain combines TRBV28 with TRBJ1-5, with 7 bases that match TRBD1. CDR3 length: 15 amino acids. Germline CDR1 is MDHEN and CDR2 is SYDVKM. V was clipped by 6 bases and J by 4 bases; unmatched bases: 9. CDR3 sequence reads: CASRPKYRGNQPQHF. Written as DNA, the CDR3 is TGTGCCAGCAGGCCTAAATACAGGGGTAATCAGCCCCAGCATTTT. The whole variable domain, remainder taken from reference TRBV28 and TRBJ1-5, is DVKVTQSSRYLVKRTGEKVFLECVQDMDHENMFWYRQDPGLGLRLIYFSYDVKMKEKGDIPEGYSVSREKKERFSLILESASTNQTSMYLCASRPKYRGNQPQHFGDGTRLSIL.

This chain links TRBV27 with TRBJ1-5; D is possibly TRBD1 (5 bases). Deletions cut 3 bases from V and 1 base from J, with 19 bases between. The CDR3 has 18 amino acids. In germline, CDR1 is MNHEY, CDR2 SMNVEV (reference sequence). The CDR3 DNA sequence: TGTGCCAGCAGTTTGGGGGGGGAAGGGGCAGGGAGCAATCAGCCCCAGCATTTT. Its translation: CASSLGGEGAGSNQPQHF.

CDR3 amino acids: CASGPRTGVQETQYF. CDR3 coding DNA: TGTGCCAGCGGGCCTAGGACAGGGGTCCAAGAGACCCAGTACTTC. The gene calls are TRBV4-2 and TRBJ2-5; 9 nucleotides agree with TRBD1. Germline V lookup: CDR1 LGHNA, CDR2 YNFKEQ. The CDR3 is 15 residues long. The junction had 8 bases not matched to a gene; V was cut back by 8 bases and J by 1 base.

The chain links TRBV18 to TRBJ1-5; D is perhaps TRBD1 (5 bases). The germline CDR1 and CDR2 sequences are KGHSH and LQKENI. V lost 3 bases, J lost 0 bases, and 18 bases lay in between. This CDR3 region has 18 residues. The CDR3 region has the DNA TGTGCCAGCTCACCTCTTAAATCGACAGAAGATAGCAATCAGCCCCAGCATTTT. It is translated as CASSPLKSTEDSNQPQHF. Full variable domain (outside the CDR3, taken from reference TRBV18 and TRBJ1-5): NAGVMQNPRHLVRRRGQEARLRCSPMKGHSHVYWYRQLPEEGLKFMVYLQKENIIDESGMPKERFSAEFPKEGPSILRIQQVVRGDSAAYFCASSPLKSTEDSNQPQHFGDGTRLSIL.

This clone occurred once. Written as DNA, the CDR3 is TGTGCCAGCAGCTTGTGGTATGACAGGAGTCATGGCTACACCTTC. Encoded protein: CASSLWYDRSHGYTF. This sequence joins TRBV5-4 and TRBJ1-2; D is possibly TRBD1 (6 bases). Germline CDR1 SGHNT, CDR2 YYREEE (reference sequence). The V end was cut by 1 base, the J end by 6 bases, with 16 bases between. The CDR3 is made up of 15 amino acids.

V and J are TRBV5-1 and TRBJ2-3, with 8 bases that match TRBD2. Germline CDR1 is SGHRS and CDR2 is YFSETQ. V lost 0 bases, J lost 5 bases, and 11 bases stayed unmatched. The CDR3 has 17 residues. CDR3 bases: TGCGCCAGCAGCTTGGAAGGGGGAGCGGGAGTACAAGATACGCAGTATTTT. Translated, it gives CASSLEGGAGVQDTQYF.

This clone was counted once. This chain uses TRBV11-2 with TRBJ2-1, with TRBD2 as a possible D gene (5 bases). Trimming left V 5 bases short and J 2 bases short, with 22 bases between. CDR1 SGHAT and CDR2 FQNNGV come from the germline V gene. This CDR3 region has 18 residues. The CDR3 nucleotides read TGTGCCAGCAGCCCCCCGGCTATTGAGGGAGTTACCTACAATGAGCAGTTCTTC. Translated, it gives CASSPPAIEGVTYNEQFF.